This T cell receptor (beta chain) is drawn from a study of prognosis after radiotherapy for stage I lung cancer. Study at large: Patients (more than twelve men, about six women) were aged about 50 to 84, median roughly 74 years.

Using two-round multiplex PCR, the authors amplified TCR beta CDR3 from genomic DNA. The authors ran first-round PCR with primers specific to each TRBV and TRBJ gene. TCRdb fed the multiplex PCR reads into MiXCR, producing one record per CDR3 protein. The sample has under 35,000 distinct CDR3 sequences; around 43% are singletons. The CDR3 sequence is 13 residues long. Germline trimming cut 7 bases from V and 7 bases from J; bases unmatched to any gene: 6. This clonotype was observed a single time. The TCR was taken from a donor older than 45 with non-small cell lung cancer. Material: PBMCs, obtained before or after stereotactic body radiation therapy (not recorded which). The chain couples TRBV12-3 or TRBV12-4 to TRBJ2-2, with 7 bases lining up with TRBD2. The CDR3: CASTVGGHGELFF. The DNA of the CDR3 is TGTGCCAGCACTGTGGGAGGGCACGGGGAGCTGTTTTTT.